This passage covers 17 T cell receptor beta chains from one sample sequenced in a study of T cells in Graves' hyperthyroidism and ophthalmopathy. It was RNA transcripts that yielded the amplified TCR beta CDR3 regions. Using the HTBI primer set, a first-round RT-PCR was run on the TCR CDR3. TCRdb analysed the multiplex PCR reads with MiXCR anew, one entry per CDR3 protein. The sample holds about 560,000 distinct CDR3 sequences, around a sixth seen once. Sequenced material: blood. Receptor source: a woman aged 25 to 39 with Graves' hyperthyroidism.

This clonotype was seen at least ten times. V and J are TRBV20-1 and TRBJ2-7, with a tentative D call TRBD2 (5 bases). Trimming stripped 3 bases from V and 3 bases from J, with 6 bases between. This CDR3 spans 11 amino acids. Germline values: CDR1 DFQATT, CDR2 SNEGSKA (reference sequence). CDR3 nucleotides: TGCAGTGCTAGGACTATCTACGAGCAGTACTTC. It yields the protein CSARTIYEQYF.

This clonotype was found many times. CDR3 amino acids: CASSPPSGETQYF. The CDR3 DNA follows: TGTGCCAGCAGTCCTCCCTCCGGGGAGACCCAGTACTTC. The chain links TRBV28 to TRBJ2-5, with no clear D. The CDR3 is made up of 13 amino acids. The V end was cut by 5 bases, the J end by 5 bases, with 12 bases between. Per the germline V gene, CDR1 is MDHEN and CDR2 is SYDVKM. The full variable domain, with the rest looked up from reference TRBV28 and TRBJ2-5, is DVKVTQSSRYLVKRTGEKVFLECVQDMDHENMFWYRQDPGLGLRLIYFSYDVKMKEKGDIPEGYSVSREKKERFSLILESASTNQTSMYLCASSPPSGETQYFGPGTRLLVL.

This clonotype was picked up many times. The genes are TRBV28 and TRBJ1-1; 9 nucleotides match TRBD1. Germline CDR1 and CDR2: MDHEN and SYDVKM. V shed 6 bases and J 5 bases; nucleotides not matched to a gene: 7. The CDR3 is made up of 14 amino acids. The CDR3 loop reads CASSLTGGRTEAFF. DNA for the CDR3: TGTGCCAGCAGCTTGACAGGGGGAAGGACTGAAGCTTTCTTT. Based on the CDR3 plus reference TRBV28 and TRBJ1-1, the full variable domain is DVKVTQSSRYLVKRTGEKVFLECVQDMDHENMFWYRQDPGLGLRLIYFSYDVKMKEKGDIPEGYSVSREKKERFSLILESASTNQTSMYLCASSLTGGRTEAFFGQGTRLTVV.

V usage is TRBV25-1 and J usage is TRBJ1-2; D may be TRBD1 (5 bases). The CDR3 has 14 residues. Trimming left V 0 bases short and J 4 bases short, with 9 bases between. CDR1 and CDR2 (germline): MGHDK, SYGVNS. CDR3: CASSEYLGPYGYTF. The CDR3 nucleotides read TGTGCCAGCAGTGAATATCTGGGGCCCTATGGCTACACCTTC.

This clonotype was picked up many times. V and J are TRBV27 and TRBJ1-1, with TRBD1 matching 10 bases. V lost 5 bases and J lost 7; bases outside the gene matches: 7. Germline values: CDR1 MNHEY, CDR2 SMNVEV (reference sequence). This CDR3 is 14 amino acids long. CDR3 sequence reads: CASSPGTGVGEAFF. The CDR3 nucleotides read TGTGCCAGCAGTCCTGGGACAGGGGTGGGTGAAGCTTTCTTT.

This clonotype occurred many times. The V gene is TRBV20-1, the J gene TRBJ1-4; 7 positions agree with TRBD1. Per the germline V gene, CDR1 is DFQATT and CDR2 is SNEGSKA (reference sequence). V lost 5 bases and J lost 0; bases outside the gene matches: 6. The CDR3 is 15 residues long. Here the CDR3 reads CSAPRQGATNEKLFF. The CDR3 nucleotides read TGCAGTGCTCCCCGACAGGGAGCAACTAATGAAAAACTGTTTTTT.

This clonotype has at least ten counts. This chain uses TRBV5-1 with TRBJ2-1; either TRBD1 or TRBD2 may fit D (5 bases each). The V and J ends lost 0 bases and 6 bases respectively, with 10 bases between them. CDR1 is SGHRS, CDR2 YFSETQ, per germline. This CDR3 is 14 amino acids long. DNA for the CDR3: TGCGCCAGCAGCTTGGTCGGGGCGGCCAATGAGCAGTTCTTC. Translation: CASSLVGAANEQFF.

For this clonotype: A single base separates this from a much larger clone, so it may be a read error. The chain employs TRBV27 and TRBJ1-5; D gene unclear. Germline V CDR1 and CDR2: MNHEY, SMNVEV (reference sequence). CDR3 length: 15 residues. In nucleotides, the CDR3 is TGTGCCAGCAGTCCCCACCGGGGTAGCAATCAGCCCCGGCATTTT. Translating it yields CASSPHRGSNQPRHF.

This clonotype showed up many times. The V gene is TRBV11-2, the J gene TRBJ1-1; no reliable D call. Germline values: CDR1 SGHAT, CDR2 FQNNGV. This CDR3 spans 13 amino acids. Trimming stripped 2 bases from V and 6 bases from J, with 10 bases between. For the CDR3, the DNA is TGTGCCAGCAGCTTAATCTTAGAGGCTGAAGCTTTCTTT. Its protein is CASSLILEAEAFF.

This clonotype was observed many times. The chain joins TRBV5-1 to TRBJ1-2, with 9 nucleotides matching TRBD1. V was pared by 0 bases and J by 4 bases, with 7 bases of the junction left unmatched. This CDR3 comprises 16 residues. Germline values: CDR1 SGHRS, CDR2 YFSETQ. CDR3 loop: CASSLEGTGSIYGYTF. The DNA of the CDR3 is TGCGCCAGCAGCTTGGAGGGGACAGGGTCCATCTATGGCTACACCTTC. Supplemented by reference TRBV5-1 and TRBJ1-2, the full variable domain reads KAGVTQTPRYLIKTRGQQVTLSCSPISGHRSVSWYQQTPGQGLQFLFEYFSETQRNKGNFPGRFSGRQFSNSRSEMNVSTLELGDSALYLCASSLEGTGSIYGYTFGSGTRLTVV.

This clonotype was picked up a small number of times. The V and J genes are TRBV4-2 and TRBJ2-2, with 8 bases matching TRBD1. CDR1 LGHNA and CDR2 YNFKEQ come from the germline V gene. The ends lost 6 bases at V and 4 bases at J; junction bases unmatched: 10. This CDR3 comprises 16 residues. DNA for the CDR3: TGTGCCAGCAGGCTAACCGGGACAGGAGCCACCGGGGAGCTGTTTTTT. Translated: CASRLTGTGATGELFF.

The CDR3 DNA follows: TGTGCCAGCAGCCAAGATGTCGGGGACAGGGAGGGCTACACCTTC. Translation gives CASSQDVGDREGYTF. V is TRBV4-2 and J is TRBJ1-2; 9 bases match TRBD1. The CDR3 has 15 residues. With V trimmed by 0 bases and J by 8 bases, 7 bases remained unmatched. The V gene's germline CDR1 is LGHNA and CDR2 YNFKEQ.

V usage is TRBV20-1 and J usage is TRBJ2-1; TRBD2 agrees at 12 bases. The V gene end was trimmed by 1 base and the J gene end by 0 bases; junction bases not matched to a gene: 10. CDR1 is DFQATT and CDR2 is SNEGSKA in the germline V gene (reference sequence). This CDR3 has 19 residues. This chain's CDR3 is CSARGRLAGVSSSYNEQFF. The CDR3 DNA follows: TGCAGTGCTAGAGGGCGACTAGCGGGAGTGTCGAGCTCCTACAATGAGCAGTTCTTC.

There are many counts of this clonotype. CDR3 DNA sequence: TGTGCCAGCAGCGAAAGGCCAGCGGAGACCCAGTACTTC. Its translation: CASSERPAETQYF. The genes are TRBV9 and TRBJ2-5; D remains unclear. This CDR3 spans 13 amino acids. The germline V gene encodes CDR1 SGDLS and CDR2 YYNGEE. Trimming left V 3 bases short and J 5 bases short, with 11 bases between. The full variable domain, in which reference TRBV9 and TRBJ2-5 provide the parts outside the CDR3, is DSGVTQTPKHLITATGQRVTLRCSPRSGDLSVYWYQQSLDQGLQFLIQYYNGEERAKGNILERFSAQQFPDLHSELNLSSLELGDSALYFCASSERPAETQYFGPGTRLLVL.

This clonotype showed up just a few times. One junction end disagrees with the germline gene, perhaps due to a read error. The J gene is TRBJ2-1, the V gene TRBV7-9; D is perhaps TRBD2 (6 bases). Germline V gene lookup returns CDR1 SEHNR and CDR2 FQNEAQ (reference sequence). The length of the CDR3 is 18 residues. Here the CDR3 reads CASSQDAWDGSSYNEQFF. CDR3 coding DNA: TGCGCCAGCAGCCAAGATGCTTGGGACGGGAGCTCCTACAATGAGCAGTTCTTC.

This clonotype has only a few counts. The chain's CDR3 is CASTGYGEPLHF. The CDR3 DNA reads as TGTGCCAGCACGGGTTATGGGGAGCCCCTCCACTTT. V is TRBV6-1 and J is TRBJ1-6; D ambiguous. The CDR3 runs to 12 residues. In germline, CDR1 is MNHNS, CDR2 SASEGT. V lost 7 bases to trimming and J lost 13 bases, with 14 bases between them.

This clonotype was seen a handful of times. This chain links TRBV12-3 or TRBV12-4 with TRBJ2-5; 8 nucleotides line up with TRBD1. Losses at the gene ends were 6 bases for V and 2 bases for J; bases not matched to a gene: 11. The CDR3 runs to 16 residues. The CDR3 DNA follows: TGTGCCAGCAGCCACAATATAAGGACAGGGCAAGAGACCCAGTACTTC. It specifies CASSHNIRTGQETQYF.